The 29 T cell receptor beta chains presented below share a single source sample, sequenced in a study of blood T cell repertoires in COVID-19. Sequencing used immunoSEQ multiplex PCR; TCRdb keeps in-frame clones, though not all of them. This sample yields about 50,000 clones, of which more than 75% are seen a single time; around 2% belongs to the top ten. The sample comprised peripheral blood. These receptors were collected from a woman of 80 years or more with COVID-19, enrolled during active disease.

V gene TRBV5-1 combines with J gene TRBJ2-1, with a possible D match to TRBD1 (5 bases). Trimming removed 2 bases at V and 6 bases at J, with 18 bases between. The CDR3 totals 16 residues. Germline V CDR1 and CDR2: SGHRS, YFSETQ. This chain's CDR3 is CASSFWGTGAVNEQFF. DNA of the CDR3: TGCGCCAGCAGCTTTTGGGGAACAGGCGCGGTCAATGAGCAGTTCTTC.

The chain has TRBV25-1 and TRBJ1-4, with 9 bases matching TRBD1. The V gene end was trimmed by 5 bases and the J gene end by 4 bases; junction bases not matched to a gene: 14. The CDR3 has 18 residues. Germline V lookup: CDR1 MGHDK, CDR2 SYGVNS. The CDR3 region is CASSHGTGRALINEKLFF. The DNA for the CDR3 is TGTGCCAGCAGTCACGGGACAGGGAGGGCCCTGATTAATGAAAAACTGTTTTTT. Based on the CDR3 plus reference TRBV25-1 and TRBJ1-4, the full variable domain is EADIYQTPRYLVIGTGKKITLECSQTMGHDKMYWYQQDPGMELHLIHYSYGVNSTEKGDLSSESTVSRIRTEHFPLTLESARPSHTSQYLCASSHGTGRALINEKLFFGSGTQLSVL.

The J gene is TRBJ1-2, the V gene TRBV19; 7 bases are a match to TRBD1. The CDR3 totals 15 residues. The germline gives CDR1 LNHDA, CDR2 SQIVND (reference sequence). The ends lost 4 bases at V and 5 bases at J; junction bases unmatched: 10. The CDR3, as DNA: TGTGCCAGTAGTAATCGACAGGGAAATAGGTATGGCTACACCTTC. Translating it yields CASSNRQGNRYGYTF.

The CDR3 sequence is CSVERGTGQDIQYF. CDR3 nucleotide sequence: TGCAGCGTTGAACGAGGGACAGGGCAGGACATTCAGTACTTC. The V gene is TRBV29-1, the J gene TRBJ2-4; TRBD1 matches 9 bases. In germline, CDR1 is SQVTM, CDR2 ANQGSEA. J gave up 8 bases and V 2 bases, and 7 bases lay outside the gene matches. CDR3 size: 14 residues. The full variable domain, its missing parts supplied by reference TRBV29-1 and TRBJ2-4, is SAVISQKPSRDICQRGTSLTIQCQVDSQVTMMFWYRQQPGQSLTLIATANQGSEATYESGFVIDKFPISRPNLTFSTLTVSNMSPEDSSIYLCSVERGTGQDIQYFGAGTRLSVL.

This clone was seen a single time. This sequence joins TRBV28 and TRBJ1-2; D is uncertain. This CDR3 spans 12 amino acids. Trimming left V 10 bases short and J 4 bases short, with 13 bases between. The germline V gene has CDR1 MDHEN and CDR2 SYDVKM. CDR3 in DNA: TGTGCCACGAGTTCGGGTTTCTATGGCTACACCTTC. Encoded protein: CATSSGFYGYTF.

V usage is TRBV11-2 and J usage is TRBJ2-5; D ambiguous. Trimming shortened V by 5 bases and J by 5 bases, and 9 bases separated the two germline ends. CDR1 is SGHAT and CDR2 is FQNNGV in the germline V gene. The CDR3 extends over 12 amino acids. CDR3 DNA: TGTGCCAGCAGCCCCCAGGTTGAGACCCAGTACTTC. Protein sequence: CASSPQVETQYF.

The chain has TRBV19 and TRBJ1-2; D may be TRBD1 (6 bases). V dropped 6 bases and J dropped 4 bases, with 21 bases sitting between them. The CDR3 is 16 amino acids. Germline V gene sequence: CDR1 LNHDA, CDR2 SQIVND (reference sequence). As DNA, the CDR3 is TGTGCCAGTAGGGACCTAACAGGGACGTGGGGCTATGGCTACACCTTC. Protein product: CASRDLTGTWGYGYTF.

This chain connects TRBV4-1 to TRBJ1-3, with a weak D call TRBD1 (6 bases). This CDR3 region has 15 residues. V was pared by 1 base and J by 2 bases, with 9 bases between. The germline gives CDR1 MGHRA, CDR2 YSYEKL. DNA of the CDR3: TGCGCCAGCAGCCAAGGGTGGACAGCTGGAAACACCATATATTTT. Amino acids: CASSQGWTAGNTIYF.

The chain has TRBV18 and TRBJ1-1, with 9 bases fitting TRBD1. This CDR3 spans 16 amino acids. The germline V gene encodes CDR1 KGHSH and CDR2 LQKENI. J lost 0 bases, V lost 3 bases, and 5 bases had no gene match. The CDR3 reads CASSPRTGELNTEAFF. CDR3 DNA sequence: TGTGCCAGCTCACCCCGGACAGGGGAGTTGAACACTGAAGCTTTCTTT.

The chain combines TRBV2 with TRBJ1-1, with D perhaps matching TRBD1 (6 bases). The germline gives CDR1 SNHLY, CDR2 FYNNEI. V gave up 2 bases and J gave up 11 bases, with 12 bases separating them. This CDR3 has 12 residues. The CDR3 sequence: CASSERGIRAFF. DNA of the CDR3: TGTGCCAGCAGTGAAAGGGGGATTAGGGCTTTCTTT.

V gene TRBV5-4 combines with J gene TRBJ2-7, with TRBD1 matching 12 bases. Trimming cost V 5 bases and J 7 bases; bases outside gene matches: 10. The CDR3 has 15 residues. CDR1 is SGHNT and CDR2 is YYREEE in the germline V gene (reference sequence). CDR3 sequence reads: CASRPGQGAESEQYF. The CDR3, as DNA: TGTGCCAGCAGGCCGGGACAGGGGGCAGAGAGTGAGCAGTACTTC.

The V gene is TRBV28, the J gene TRBJ2-4; 11 bases align to TRBD2. The germline V gene has CDR1 MDHEN and CDR2 SYDVKM. The CDR3 contains 15 residues. Trimming cost V 4 bases and J 5 bases; bases outside gene matches: 4. CDR3 nucleotides: TGTGCCAGCAGTTCCCCTAGCGGGGGGCAAAACATTCAGTACTTC. It codes for CASSSPSGGQNIQYF.

V and J are TRBV19 and TRBJ2-3; D gene ambiguous. CDR1 is LNHDA, CDR2 SQIVND, per germline (reference sequence). CDR3 size: 14 residues. Trimming stripped 3 bases from V and 3 bases from J, with 10 bases between. CDR3: CASSIDWSTDTQYF. CDR3 nucleotides: TGTGCCAGTAGTATTGACTGGTCTACAGATACGCAGTATTTT.

The V gene is TRBV6-4, the J gene TRBJ1-5; D not resolved. CDR3 size: 13 residues. Per germline, CDR1 MRHNA and CDR2 SNTAGT. Between the trimmed V and J ends, which lost 6 bases and 8 bases, there was a span of 14 bases. The CDR3, as DNA: TGTGCCAGCAGCAGCGGATTTGGAGAGCCCCAGCATTTT. Amino acid sequence: CASSSGFGEPQHF.

V is TRBV14 and J is TRBJ1-1; 9 positions agree with TRBD1. After removal of 4 bases from V and 8 bases from J, the junction contained 20 bases not matched to a gene. In germline, CDR1 is SGHDN, CDR2 FVKESK. This CDR3 has 18 residues. CDR3: CASSPPRPGTGSSREAFF. CDR3 nucleotides: TGTGCCAGCAGCCCACCTCGCCCCGGGACAGGGTCCTCTAGGGAAGCTTTCTTT.

This clone was detected once. V and J are TRBV7-9 and TRBJ2-7; no firm D call. The germline V gene has CDR1 SEHNR and CDR2 FQNEAQ (reference sequence). V dropped 5 bases and J dropped 7 bases, with 18 bases sitting between them. The CDR3 consists of 14 residues. CDR3 sequence: CASSPSYTTREQYF. The CDR3 region has the DNA TGTGCCAGCAGCCCCTCTTACACTACGCGGGAGCAGTACTTC.

Here the CDR3 reads CASGVNGVTNEKLFF. The CDR3 DNA is TGTGCCAGTGGCGTAAACGGGGTCACTAATGAAAAACTGTTTTTT. The gene calls are TRBV7-9 and TRBJ1-4; no definite D call. The V gene lost 9 bases and the J gene lost 2 bases, with 16 bases spanning the gap. This CDR3 comprises 15 residues. CDR1 and CDR2 from the germline V gene are SEHNR and FQNEAQ (reference sequence). The full variable domain, completed using reference TRBV7-9 and TRBJ1-4, is DTGVSQNPRHKITKRGQNVTFRCDPISEHNRLYWYRQTLGQGPEFLTYFQNEAQLEKSRLLSDRFSAERPKGSFSTLEIQRTEQGDSAMYLCASGVNGVTNEKLFFGSGTQLSVL.

The chain recombines TRBV30 with TRBJ2-7; 8 nucleotides agree with TRBD2. CDR3 length: 15 residues. The ends lost 2 bases at V and 0 bases at J; junction bases unmatched: 6. Per the germline V gene, CDR1 is GTSNPN and CDR2 is SVGIG (reference sequence). The CDR3 bases are TGTGCCTGGAGTAGGCTAGCGGGTCTCTCCTACGAGCAGTACTTC. It is translated as CAWSRLAGLSYEQYF. Full variable domain (outside the CDR3, taken from reference TRBV30 and TRBJ2-7): SQTIHQWPATLVQPVGSPLSLECTVEGTSNPNLYWYRQAAGRGLQLLFYSVGIGQISSEVPQNLSASRPQDRQFILSSKKLLLSDSGFYLCAWSRLAGLSYEQYFGPGTRLTVT.

This chain connects TRBV28 to TRBJ1-1; D possibly corresponds to TRBD1 (5 bases). Per the germline V gene, CDR1 is MDHEN and CDR2 is SYDVKM. The V end was cut by 8 bases, the J end by 0 bases, with 19 bases between. The CDR3 is 16 residues long. CDR3 nucleotides: TGTGCCAGCTCGTCGAGGGGAGGGGCCATGAACACTGAAGCTTTCTTT. It is translated as CASSSRGGAMNTEAFF.

The chain links TRBV2 to TRBJ2-4, with unresolved D. CDR3 length: 15 amino acids. V lost 2 bases, J lost 1 base, and 9 bases lay in between. The germline V gene encodes CDR1 SNHLY and CDR2 FYNNEI. The CDR3 here is CASSEYLGAKNIQYF. DNA for the CDR3: TGTGCCAGCAGTGAATATCTAGGTGCCAAAAACATTCAGTACTTC.

This chain's CDR3 is CASSLGGTKTDTQYF. CDR3 sequence (DNA): TGTGCCAGCAGCTTAGGAGGGACAAAGACAGATACGCAGTATTTT. The rearrangement uses TRBV11-2 and TRBJ2-3, with D possibly being TRBD1 (6 bases). The ends were cut back, 1 base at V and 3 bases at J, with 11 bases in the middle. The length of the CDR3 is 15 residues. The germline V gene encodes CDR1 SGHAT and CDR2 FQNNGV.

The gene calls are TRBV18 and TRBJ1-1; possible D gene TRBD1, 5 bases. From germline, CDR1 is KGHSH and CDR2 LQKENI. The CDR3 is 13 residues long. V was trimmed by 2 bases and J by 5 bases, leaving 9 bases between them. The CDR3 here is CASSPTGMTEAFF. The DNA for the CDR3 is TGTGCCAGCTCACCAACAGGAATGACTGAAGCTTTCTTT.

This clone was seen once. The junction departs from the called germline gene at one end, perhaps through a read error. This CDR3 is CASSRSGGAKKEAQYF. The CDR3 nucleotides are TGTGCCAGCAGCCGAAGCGGGGGAGCTAAAAAAGAGGCCCAGTACTTC. The V and J genes are TRBV3-1 (or the pseudogene TRBV3-2) and TRBJ2-5, with 8 bases matching TRBD2. This CDR3 region has 16 residues. Germline CDR1 and CDR2: LGHDT and YNNKEL (reference sequence).

The chain is built from TRBV28 and TRBJ1-1; D perhaps matches TRBD1 (5 bases). Deletions cut 6 bases from V and 3 bases from J, with 11 bases between. Germline V gene data show CDR1 as MDHEN and CDR2 as SYDVKM. The CDR3 consists of 13 residues. Here the CDR3 reads CASRPGRDTEAFF. CDR3 DNA: TGTGCCAGCAGGCCAGGGAGGGACACTGAAGCTTTCTTT.

The chain joins TRBV28 to TRBJ2-7, with D tentatively TRBD2 (5 bases). The V end was cut by 7 bases, the J end by 2 bases, with 12 bases between. Germline values: CDR1 MDHEN, CDR2 SYDVKM. The length of the CDR3 is 13 residues. In DNA form, the CDR3 reads TGTGCCAGCACTCGGGATCTCCCCTACGAGCAGTACTTC. Protein sequence: CASTRDLPYEQYF.

The CDR3 DNA is TGTGCCAGCAGCGTATCCCAGAACACTGAAGCTTTCTTT. This sequence encodes CASSVSQNTEAFF. The rearrangement joins TRBV9 to TRBJ1-1; D remains ambiguous. The CDR3 has 13 amino acids. Trimming left V 1 base short and J 1 base short, with 5 bases between. Germline assignment: CDR1 SGDLS and CDR2 YYNGEE.

This clone appeared once. The genes are TRBV3-1 (or the pseudogene TRBV3-2) and TRBJ2-2; D gene ambiguous. This CDR3 comprises 20 residues. Germline V gene data show CDR1 as LGHDT and CDR2 as YNNKEL (reference sequence). Between the trimmed V and J ends, which lost 1 base and 2 bases, there was a span of 23 bases. The CDR3 DNA reads as TGTGCCAGCAGCCAAGTCCGCCCTTGGTCAGCTAGTGGTAACACCGGGGAGCTGTTTTTT. It yields the protein CASSQVRPWSASGNTGELFF.

The V and J genes are TRBV18 and TRBJ1-3; no definite D call. The CDR3 is 12 amino acids. Per germline, CDR1 KGHSH and CDR2 LQKENI. V was trimmed by 1 base and J by 8 bases, leaving 6 bases between them. In DNA, the CDR3 is TGTGCCAGCTCACCACAGGGAGACACCATATATTTT. It yields the protein CASSPQGDTIYF.

The J gene is TRBJ2-3, the V gene TRBV7-6, with 7 bases aligning to TRBD1. The trim removed 1 base at V and 2 bases at J, leaving 6 bases unmatched. Germline V gene lookup returns CDR1 SGHVS and CDR2 FNYEAQ. The CDR3 extends over 16 amino acids. The CDR3 bases are TGTGCCAGCAGCTTAGGGGGACAGCTATTCACAGATACGCAGTATTTT. Translated, it gives CASSLGGQLFTDTQYF.